This T cell receptor beta chain was found in a study of T cells after yellow fever vaccination. The wider study: CD3, CD45RA, CCR7 and CD95 defined the sorted EM, EMRA, CM and Tscm memory subsets.

TCRdb passed the 5' RACE reads through MiXCR, listing each CDR3 protein once. The table includes roughly 9,300 distinct CDR3 sequences, 4% to 6% detected once. This clonotype has a count of ten or more. The germline gives CDR1 SGHDT, CDR2 YYEEEE. CDR3 size: 12 residues. With 6 bases removed from V and 7 bases from J, the gap between germline ends came to 8 bases. The TCR was taken from a man aged 18 to 29 who received the YFV17D yellow fever vaccine. V usage is TRBV5-6 and J usage is TRBJ1-6; D is uncertain. This specimen was PBMCs, either bulk or a sorted T-cell subset (CD4+, CD8+, memory, or dextramer-sorted; not recorded which), taken roughly 15 days after the first yellow fever vaccination. The CDR3 here is CASTVWNSPLHF. The CDR3 nucleotides read TGTGCCAGCACCGTCTGGAATTCACCCCTCCACTTT.